Below, one T cell receptor beta chain is given with its context. The data belong to a study of technical replicates of blood from a few donors. The germline CDR1 and CDR2 sequences are KGHSH and LQKENI. V trimming: 3 bases; J trimming: 10 bases; junction bases outside the gene matches: 10. The CDR3 has 15 residues. Profiling relied on immunoSEQ multiplex PCR, and the TCRdb table lists in-frame clones only, not all of them. The profile shows 75,000 to 100,000 clones, roughly 94% of them singletons. This chain uses TRBV18 with TRBJ2-1; 9 positions agree with TRBD2. The source is a human donor in good health. The specimen was T cells isolated from PBMCs. CDR3 bases: TGTGCCAGCTCACCCGGTTATAGCGGGAGCGAGGAGCAGTTCTTC. Protein sequence: CASSPGYSGSEEQFF.